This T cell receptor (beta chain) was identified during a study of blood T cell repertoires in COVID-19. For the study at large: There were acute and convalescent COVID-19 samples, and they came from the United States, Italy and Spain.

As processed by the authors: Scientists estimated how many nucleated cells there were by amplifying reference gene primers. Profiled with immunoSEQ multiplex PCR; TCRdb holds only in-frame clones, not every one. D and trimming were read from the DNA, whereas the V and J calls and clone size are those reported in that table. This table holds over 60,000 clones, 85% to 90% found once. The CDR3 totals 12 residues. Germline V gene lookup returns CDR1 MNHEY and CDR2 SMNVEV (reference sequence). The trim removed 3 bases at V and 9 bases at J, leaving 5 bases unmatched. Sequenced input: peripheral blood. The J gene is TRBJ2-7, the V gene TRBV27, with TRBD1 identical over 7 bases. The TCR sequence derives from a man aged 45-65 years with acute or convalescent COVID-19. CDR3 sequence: CASSLLQGVQYF. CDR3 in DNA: TGTGCCAGCAGTTTGCTCCAGGGGGTGCAGTACTTC.